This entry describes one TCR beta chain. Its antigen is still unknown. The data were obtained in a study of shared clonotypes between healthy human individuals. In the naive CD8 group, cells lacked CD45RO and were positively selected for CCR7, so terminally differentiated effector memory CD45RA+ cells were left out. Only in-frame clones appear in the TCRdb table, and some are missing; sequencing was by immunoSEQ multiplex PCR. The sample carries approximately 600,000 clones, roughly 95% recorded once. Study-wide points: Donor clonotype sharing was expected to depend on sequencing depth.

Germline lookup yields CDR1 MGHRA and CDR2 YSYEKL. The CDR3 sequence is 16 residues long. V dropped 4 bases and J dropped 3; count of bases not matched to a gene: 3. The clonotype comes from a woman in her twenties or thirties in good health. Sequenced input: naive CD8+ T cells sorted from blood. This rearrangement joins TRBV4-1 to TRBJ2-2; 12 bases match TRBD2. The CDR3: CASSPSSGRDTGELFF. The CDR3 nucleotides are TGCGCCAGCAGCCCCTCTAGCGGGAGGGACACCGGGGAGCTGTTTTTT.